These 5 T cell receptor beta chains originate from one sample sequenced in a study of blood T cell repertoires in COVID-19. The method was immunoSEQ multiplex PCR; TCRdb's version includes in-frame clones alone and lacks a portion of them. In the table there are approximately 150,000 clones, 87% of which are singletons. Sequencing was done on a sample of peripheral blood. These receptors came from a woman aged 60-75 years who had recovered from COVID-19.

This chain uses TRBV5-1 with TRBJ2-1, with D perhaps TRBD2 (5 bases). V dropped 4 bases and J dropped 8 bases, with 10 bases sitting between them. From germline, CDR1 is SGHRS and CDR2 YFSETQ. The CDR3 length is 12 residues. The CDR3 reads CASSTGWDEQFF. The CDR3 region has the DNA TGCGCCAGCAGCACGGGATGGGATGAGCAGTTCTTC.

The J gene is TRBJ1-5, the V gene TRBV13, with 8 bases fitting TRBD1. J lost 4 bases, V lost 6 bases, and 5 bases had no gene match. Germline lookup yields CDR1 PRHDT and CDR2 FYEKMQ (reference sequence). The CDR3 spans 14 residues. The CDR3 DNA follows: TGTGCCAGCAGTCACGGACAGGGAAATCAGCCCCAGCATTTT. This encodes CASSHGQGNQPQHF.

The J gene is TRBJ2-2, the V gene TRBV20-1; 10 bases agree with TRBD2. V was pared by 3 bases and J by 3 bases, with 13 bases of the junction left unmatched. CDR3 size: 18 residues. Germline V gene sequence: CDR1 DFQATT, CDR2 SNEGSKA (reference sequence). CDR3 in DNA: TGCAGTGCTAGTGATTCTCTAGCGGGGGTATTCTACACCGGGGAGCTGTTTTTT. Translating gives CSASDSLAGVFYTGELFF.

The table lists this clone with a few counts. The chain employs TRBV4-1 and TRBJ1-2; maybe TRBD1 (6 bases). Germline V gene data show CDR1 as MGHRA and CDR2 as YSYEKL. This CDR3 comprises 15 residues. Between the trimmed V and J ends, which lost 3 bases and 1 base, there was a span of 12 bases. CDR3 amino acids: CASSHQQGSNYGYTF. CDR3 DNA: TGCGCCAGCAGCCACCAGCAGGGGAGTAACTATGGCTACACCTTC.

This clone was detected many times. The rearrangement joins TRBV11-1 to TRBJ1-1; D possibly corresponds to TRBD1 (6 bases). The CDR3 has 15 residues. Germline CDR1 is SGHAT and CDR2 is FQDESV (reference sequence). Between the trimmed V and J ends, which lost 3 bases and 5 bases, there was a span of 16 bases. CDR3: CASSFSGGAGTEAFF. In DNA form, the CDR3 reads TGTGCCAGCAGCTTTTCGGGGGGCGCAGGTACTGAAGCTTTCTTT. The complete variable domain, with remaining parts taken from reference TRBV11-1 and TRBJ1-1, reads EAEVAQSPRYKITEKSQAVAFWCDPISGHATLYWYRQILGQGPELLVQFQDESVVDDSQLPKDRFSAERLKGVDSTLKIQPAELGDSAMYLCASSFSGGAGTEAFFGQGTRLTVV.